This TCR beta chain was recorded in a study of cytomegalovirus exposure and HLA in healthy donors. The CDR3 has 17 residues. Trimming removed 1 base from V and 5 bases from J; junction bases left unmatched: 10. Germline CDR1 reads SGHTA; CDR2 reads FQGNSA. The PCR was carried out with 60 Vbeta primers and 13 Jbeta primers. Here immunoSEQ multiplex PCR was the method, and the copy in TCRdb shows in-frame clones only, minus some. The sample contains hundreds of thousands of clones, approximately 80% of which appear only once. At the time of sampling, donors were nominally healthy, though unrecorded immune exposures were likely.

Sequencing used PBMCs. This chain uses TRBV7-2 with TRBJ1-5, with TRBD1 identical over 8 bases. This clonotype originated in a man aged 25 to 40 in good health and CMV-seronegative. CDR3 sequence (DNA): TGTGCCAGCAGCTTAGAGACAGGGGTAGCGCAATATCAGCCCCAGCATTTT. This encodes CASSLETGVAQYQPQHF.